The 15 T cell receptor beta chains below come from one sample, sequenced in a study of early T cells in non-severe SARS-CoV-2 infection. TCRdb ran MiXCR on the 5' RACE reads and lists one entry per CDR3 protein. This repertoire shows tens of thousands of distinct CDR3 sequences, over 15% found once; its top ten account for approximately 5.1%. The source was whole blood, collected at baseline. The receptors stem from an adult who was a healthcare worker with PCR-confirmed SARS-CoV-2 infection or an uninfected control (not recorded which).

The chain is built from TRBV3-1 and TRBJ2-2; D is perhaps TRBD1 (6 bases). This CDR3 contains 18 residues. The V end lost 2 bases, the J end lost 7 bases, and 23 bases lay between the germline ends. Germline-derived CDR1 and CDR2 are LGHDT and YNNKEL (reference sequence). Here the CDR3 reads CASSQTADRMNTNGELFF. CDR3 DNA sequence: TGTGCCAGCAGCCAAACCGCAGACAGGATGAACACCAACGGGGAGCTGTTTTTT.

In its sample, this clonotype was seen many times. In DNA, the CDR3 is TGTGCCAGCAGCCAAGATCCCCCCTCTGGGGCCAACGTCCTGACTTTC. It specifies CASSQDPPSGANVLTF. The rearrangement links TRBV3-1 to TRBJ2-6; D gene unclear. V shed 0 bases and J shed 0 bases, with 6 bases lying between them. Germline CDR1 LGHDT, CDR2 YNNKEL (reference sequence). CDR3 size: 16 residues.

V usage is TRBV6-1 and J usage is TRBJ2-3; 9 nucleotides line up with TRBD1. CDR3 length: 17 amino acids. Germline V gene sequence: CDR1 MNHNS, CDR2 SASEGT. J lost 2 bases, V lost 6 bases, and 12 bases had no gene match. Here the CDR3 DNA reads TGTGCCAGCAGCCTCTTGGGGGACAGGGCCTCCACAGATACGCAGTATTTT. It specifies CASSLLGDRASTDTQYF.

V gene TRBV7-2 combines with J gene TRBJ2-6; D is ambiguous. V was cut by 4 bases and J by 12 bases, with 16 bases left in between. This CDR3 is built from 14 residues. Germline V lookup: CDR1 SGHTA, CDR2 FQGNSA. The DNA for the CDR3 is TGTGCCAGCAGCTCCTCGCCCGGGCTTAGCGTCCTGACTTTC. Protein: CASSSSPGLSVLTF.

This clonotype has only a few counts. The rearrangement uses TRBV11-2 and TRBJ2-5; D tentatively reads TRBD1 or TRBD2 (5 bases each). Germline CDR1 SGHAT, CDR2 FQNNGV. The CDR3 totals 15 residues. V was trimmed by 0 bases and J by 5 bases, leaving 13 bases between them. CDR3 sequence (DNA): TGTGCCAGCAGCTTAGAATGGTCCAGGGAGGAGACCCAGTACTTC. This encodes CASSLEWSREETQYF.

This rearrangement joins TRBV4-3 to TRBJ2-2; 7 nucleotides align to TRBD2. Losses at the gene ends were 0 bases for V and 3 bases for J; bases not matched to a gene: 10. Germline-derived CDR1 and CDR2 are LGHNA and YSLEER. CDR3 length equals 18 residues. DNA for the CDR3: TGCGCCAGCAGCCAAGATTCAGGGCGGGAGTTGGACACCGGGGAGCTGTTTTTT. This encodes CASSQDSGRELDTGELFF.

This clonotype was counted at least ten times. This chain joins TRBV20-1 and TRBJ2-2; 8 bases align to TRBD1. There are 14 residues in the CDR3. V shed 5 bases and J 5 bases; nucleotides not matched to a gene: 7. CDR1 and CDR2 (germline): DFQATT, SNEGSKA (reference sequence). In DNA form, the CDR3 reads TGCAGTGCTTCCGACAGGGGAGAGACCGGGGAGCTGTTTTTT. This gives the protein CSASDRGETGELFF.

This clonotype has a handful of counts. The chain has TRBV18 and TRBJ2-1; the match to TRBD2 covers 10 bases. Germline V CDR1 and CDR2: KGHSH, LQKENI. The CDR3 loop spans 14 amino acids. V shed 2 bases and J 13 bases; nucleotides not matched to a gene: 8. Here the CDR3 DNA reads TGTGCCAGCTCACCATCTAGCGGGAGAAGGCAACAGTTCTTC. This gives the protein CASSPSSGRRQQFF.

The CDR3 loop is CASSLEHTLGNIQYF. CDR3 nucleotide sequence: TGTGCCAGCAGCTTGGAGCACACCCTGGGGAACATTCAGTACTTC. The gene calls are TRBV11-2 and TRBJ2-4; D unclear. CDR3 length: 15 residues. CDR1 and CDR2 (germline): SGHAT, FQNNGV. The ends were cut back, 3 bases at V and 7 bases at J, with 16 bases in the middle.

The sample holds a few counts of this clonotype. The rearrangement links TRBV12-3 or TRBV12-4 to TRBJ1-3, with D possibly matching TRBD1 (5 bases). This CDR3 is 14 amino acids long. Trimming took 6 bases from V and 4 from J, leaving 13 bases between them. The CDR3 spells CASRPGGSGNTIYF. Written as DNA, the CDR3 is TGTGCCAGCAGGCCCGGGGGGAGCGGAAACACCATATATTTT.

This chain links TRBV28 with TRBJ2-5; D might be TRBD2 (6 bases). Germline assignment: CDR1 MDHEN and CDR2 SYDVKM. V lost 7 bases, J lost 5 bases, and 17 bases lay in between. The CDR3 runs to 14 residues. The CDR3 nucleotides are TGTGCCAGCACCCAGACGCCGGGGGTTGAGACCCAGTACTTC. Its translation is CASTQTPGVETQYF.

This clonotype was seen only a few times. The V call is TRBV4-1, the J call TRBJ1-5, with 7 bases matching TRBD1. Unmatched junction bases numbered 6, after V lost 6 bases and J lost 4 bases. The CDR3 extends over 14 amino acids. The germline CDR1 and CDR2 sequences are MGHRA and YSYEKL. CDR3 DNA sequence: TGCGCCAGCAGTCTAGACAGGGTTAATCAGCCCCAGCATTTT. Amino acids: CASSLDRVNQPQHF.

The CDR3: CSATDSDQPQHF. As DNA, the CDR3 is TGCAGTGCGACCGACAGTGATCAGCCCCAGCATTTT. The chain employs TRBV20-1 and TRBJ1-5; weak D call: TRBD1 (5 bases). Germline CDR1 DFQATT, CDR2 SNEGSKA (reference sequence). The V end was cut by 6 bases, the J end by 5 bases, with 11 bases between. The CDR3 runs to 12 residues.

The V gene is TRBV20-1, the J gene TRBJ2-3; the D call may be TRBD1 or TRBD2 (5 bases each). The CDR3 is 13 residues long. The germline V gene has CDR1 DFQATT and CDR2 SNEGSKA (reference sequence). With 6 bases removed from V and 9 bases from J, the gap between germline ends came to 19 bases. The CDR3 nucleotides are TGCAGTGCAAATCCCCGGGACGAGGGGACGCAGTATTTT. Translated, it gives CSANPRDEGTQYF.

This clonotype was recorded at least ten times. V gene TRBV6-5 combines with J gene TRBJ1-4; the D gene is possibly TRBD1 (6 bases). This CDR3 spans 14 amino acids. V was pared by 7 bases and J by 7 bases, with 16 bases between. CDR1 is MNHEY and CDR2 is SVGAGI in the germline V gene. The CDR3 sequence is CASKGGTGGEKLFF. CDR3 in DNA: TGTGCCAGCAAGGGGGGAACTGGCGGTGAAAAACTGTTTTTT.